The 29 T cell receptor beta chains given below trace back to one sample, sequenced in a study of preoperative IRX-2 immunotherapy in early breast cancer. Treatment of the sample: preoperative locoregional IRX-2 cytokine immunotherapy. Measured with immunoSEQ multiplex PCR; TCRdb has only the in-frame clones, and not every one. The sample yields approximately 27,000 clones, 75% to 90% seen once. The sequencing used lymph node tissue, collected after IRX-2 immunotherapy. These receptors all stem from a human donor with breast cancer.

The rearrangement uses TRBV18 and TRBJ2-3; no firm D call. V was trimmed by 0 bases and J by 3 bases, leaving 1 base between them. The CDR3 has 12 amino acids. Germline V gives CDR1 KGHSH, CDR2 LQKENI. In DNA form, the CDR3 reads TGTGCCAGCTCACCACCGACAGATACGCAGTATTTT. Its protein product is CASSPPTDTQYF.

This clone was detected a few times. The rearrangement links TRBV28 to TRBJ1-4; D unresolved. V lost 3 bases to trimming and J lost 7 bases, with 6 bases between them. Germline V CDR1 and CDR2: MDHEN, SYDVKM. This CDR3 is built from 12 residues. The CDR3 protein is CASSFYGEKLFF. The DNA of the CDR3 is TGTGCCAGCAGTTTTTATGGTGAAAAACTGTTTTTT.

The gene calls are TRBV11-3 and TRBJ1-1; TRBD1 might be the D (6 bases). The V gene's germline CDR1 is SGHNT and CDR2 YENEEA. The CDR3 is made up of 15 amino acids. The V end lost 0 bases, the J end lost 3 bases, and 11 bases lay between the germline ends. DNA of the CDR3: TGTGCCAGCAGCTTAGATCCCGGGGGCTACACTGAAGCTTTCTTT. Amino acid sequence: CASSLDPGGYTEAFF.

This rearrangement joins TRBV7-2 to TRBJ1-4; D remains ambiguous. V shed 5 bases and J shed 8 bases, with 12 bases lying between them. The V gene's germline CDR1 is SGHTA and CDR2 FQGNSA. This CDR3 is built from 13 residues. The CDR3 DNA reads as TGTGCCAGCAGCCAAGACCTGATGGAAAAACTGTTTTTT. As protein: CASSQDLMEKLFF.

CDR3 in amino acids: CASSLDRARGSEAFF. DNA for the CDR3: TGTGCCAGCAGCTTAGACAGGGCCAGAGGGTCTGAAGCTTTCTTT. The V call is TRBV11-3, the J call TRBJ1-1; a weak D match, TRBD1 (5 bases). The ends were cut back, 0 bases at V and 6 bases at J, with 14 bases in the middle. CDR3 length: 15 residues. Germline assignment: CDR1 SGHNT and CDR2 YENEEA.

The genes are TRBV7-2 and TRBJ1-1, with a tentative D call TRBD1 (5 bases). The CDR3 extends over 13 amino acids. CDR1 is SGHTA and CDR2 is FQGNSA in the germline V gene. V lost 6 bases and J lost 5, with 13 bases in between. Written as DNA, the CDR3 is TGTGCCAGCAGGACAGTGGGGGGAACTGAAGCTTTCTTT. Translation: CASRTVGGTEAFF.

V usage is TRBV28 and J usage is TRBJ2-5, with TRBD1 identical over 8 bases. With 9 bases clipped from V and 2 bases from J, the junction kept 11 bases outside the gene matches. The CDR3 loop spans 15 amino acids. Germline CDR1 reads MDHEN; CDR2 reads SYDVKM. The CDR3 reads CASKKLDRGQETQYF. CDR3 sequence (DNA): TGTGCCAGTAAAAAACTTGACAGGGGACAAGAGACCCAGTACTTC.

The chain employs TRBV30 and TRBJ2-4, with 8 positions matching TRBD1. The CDR3 is 13 residues long. Trimming cost V 4 bases and J 7 bases; bases outside gene matches: 6. Germline CDR1 and CDR2: GTSNPN and SVGIG (reference sequence). The CDR3 spells CAWTWTGRNIQYF. CDR3 sequence (DNA): TGTGCCTGGACTTGGACAGGGAGGAACATTCAGTACTTC.

The rearrangement links TRBV10-3 to TRBJ2-3; TRBD2 agrees at 9 bases. CDR3 length equals 13 residues. Germline CDR1 reads ENHRY; CDR2 reads SYGVKD. The trim removed 10 bases at V and 7 bases at J, leaving 9 bases unmatched. CDR3: CASVASGTHTQYF. The CDR3 DNA is TGTGCCAGCGTGGCTAGCGGGACCCATACGCAGTATTTT.

This clone showed up just a few times. The J gene is TRBJ2-1, the V gene TRBV14; D assignment may be TRBD1 or TRBD2 (6 bases each). The V end lost 7 bases, the J end lost 1 base, and 14 bases lay between the germline ends. This CDR3 comprises 15 residues. Germline CDR1 is SGHDN and CDR2 is FVKESK. CDR3 sequence (DNA): TGTGCCAGCACCCCAGAGGGGGGATCCTACAATGAGCAGTTCTTC. Encoded protein: CASTPEGGSYNEQFF.

The CDR3 coding sequence is TGTGCCAGCTCACCATCCGGGACAGGGATCAATGAGCAGTTCTTC. This codes for CASSPSGTGINEQFF. The chain is built from TRBV18 and TRBJ2-1; 9 nucleotides align to TRBD1. Germline assignment: CDR1 KGHSH and CDR2 LQKENI. J gave up 6 bases and V 2 bases, and 5 bases lay outside the gene matches. This CDR3 has 15 amino acids. Filled out from reference TRBV18 and TRBJ2-1, the complete variable domain reads NAGVMQNPRHLVRRRGQEARLRCSPMKGHSHVYWYRQLPEEGLKFMVYLQKENIIDESGMPKERFSAEFPKEGPSILRIQQVVRGDSAAYFCASSPSGTGINEQFFGPGTRLTVL.

The V call is TRBV28, the J call TRBJ2-2; D is perhaps TRBD2 (7 bases). CDR1 is MDHEN, CDR2 SYDVKM, per germline. Trimming removed 4 bases from V and 5 bases from J, with 17 bases in between. The CDR3 extends over 16 amino acids. This CDR3 is CASSSQGRGQTGELFF. CDR3 in DNA: TGTGCCAGCAGTTCACAAGGGAGGGGACAAACCGGGGAGCTGTTTTTT.

The gene calls are TRBV7-6 and TRBJ2-3; TRBD1 agrees at 10 bases. V dropped 5 bases and J dropped 3; count of bases not matched to a gene: 8. This CDR3 has 16 amino acids. The germline gives CDR1 SGHVS, CDR2 FNYEAQ. This chain's CDR3 is CASSPGTGVGTDTQYF. In DNA, the CDR3 is TGTGCCAGCAGCCCAGGGACAGGGGTTGGGACAGATACGCAGTATTTT.

J is TRBJ1-3 and V is TRBV22-1. TRBV22-1 is annotated as a pseudogene. This CDR3 contains 15 residues. CDR3 DNA sequence: TGTGCCAGCAGTGAACTGAGGTGGAGTGGAAACACCATATATTTT. Its translation is CASSELRWSGNTIYF.

To note about this clone: A read error may produce the germline difference seen at one junction end. CDR3 bases: TGTACCAGTGGGATATATGGGCGGAGGAACACTGAAGCTTTCTTT. This sequence encodes CTSGIYGRRNTEAFF. The rearrangement uses TRBV28 and TRBJ1-1; D remains unclear. Germline V CDR1 and CDR2: MDHEN, SYDVKM. CDR3 length equals 15 residues. Based on the CDR3 plus reference TRBV28 and TRBJ1-1, the full variable domain is DVKVTQSSRYLVKRTGEKVFLECVQDMDHENMFWYRQDPGLGLRLIYFSYDVKMKEKGDIPEGYSVSREKKERFSLILESASTNQTSMYLCTSGIYGRRNTEAFFGQGTRLTVV.

The V gene is TRBV11-3, the J gene TRBJ1-1, with D perhaps TRBD1 (6 bases). The V gene's germline CDR1 is SGHNT and CDR2 YENEEA. The CDR3 length is 14 residues. V was pared by 3 bases and J by 4 bases, with 12 bases between. CDR3 residues: CASSFRQGITEAFF. The CDR3, as DNA: TGTGCCAGCAGCTTCAGGCAGGGGATCACTGAAGCTTTCTTT. Based on the CDR3 plus reference TRBV11-3 and TRBJ1-1, the full variable domain is EAGVVQSPRYKIIEKKQPVAFWCNPISGHNTLYWYLQNLGQGPELLIRYENEEAVDDSQLPKDRFSAERLKGVDSTLKIQPAELGDSAVYLCASSFRQGITEAFFGQGTRLTVV.

Turning to this clone: It is unclear where the CDR3 begins or ends on the DNA, so no DNA is shown, and the CDR3 is as TCRdb lists it. The chain has TRBV1 and TRBJ1-3. TRBV1 is annotated as a pseudogene. A total of 14 residues make up the CDR3, ends included. Here the CDR3 reads CASSQVGGGNTIYF.

The chain has TRBV29-1 and TRBJ2-3; 12 nucleotides line up with TRBD1. Germline CDR1 SQVTM, CDR2 ANQGSEA. The length of the CDR3 is 14 residues. After removal of 6 bases from V and 6 bases from J, the junction contained 7 bases not matched to a gene. Here the CDR3 DNA reads TGCAGCGTGGGACAGGGGGCGCTTAGGGATACGCAGTATTTT. It codes for CSVGQGALRDTQYF.

The gene calls are TRBV6-8 and TRBJ1-2; perhaps TRBD1 as D (6 bases). Looked up from germline, CDR1 is MNHGY and CDR2 is SAAAGT. This CDR3 is 13 amino acids long. Between the trimmed V and J ends, which lost 6 bases and 2 bases, there was a span of 10 bases. In nucleotides, the CDR3 is TGTGCCAGCAGGGTAGGACAGAACTATGGCTACACCTTC. Residues: CASRVGQNYGYTF.

The V call is TRBV6-7, the J call TRBJ2-3; D uncertain. TRBV6-7 belongs to the ORF category, with a function that is uncertain. There are 15 residues in the CDR3. V gave up 8 bases and J gave up 0 bases, with 15 bases separating them. CDR3: CASHEVLLSTDTQYF. In DNA, the CDR3 is TGTGCCAGCCACGAGGTACTCCTGAGCACAGATACGCAGTATTTT.

The V call is TRBV10-2, the J call TRBJ2-1, with TRBD2 identical over 13 bases. After removal of 8 bases from V and 6 bases from J, the junction contained 1 base not matched to a gene. The CDR3 has 13 residues. The V gene's germline CDR1 is WSHSY and CDR2 SAAADI. CDR3 residues: CASGLAGANEQFF. The CDR3 nucleotides read TGCGCCAGCGGACTAGCGGGGGCCAATGAGCAGTTCTTC.

V is TRBV19 and J is TRBJ2-3; D gene uncertain. The CDR3 runs to 11 residues. The germline gives CDR1 LNHDA, CDR2 SQIVND (reference sequence). Deletions cut 3 bases from V and 6 bases from J, with 4 bases between. CDR3 bases: TGTGCCAGTAGTATCGGGGATACGCAGTATTTT. Protein product: CASSIGDTQYF.

This chain links TRBV5-1 with TRBJ1-1, with D possibly being TRBD1 (6 bases). V lost 0 bases and J lost 4, with 16 bases in between. CDR3 size: 16 residues. CDR1 and CDR2 from the germline V gene are SGHRS and YFSETQ. CDR3 sequence reads: CASSLEGHTLTTEAFF. The CDR3 nucleotides read TGCGCCAGCAGCTTGGAGGGACACACTTTGACCACTGAAGCTTTCTTT. The full variable domain, rest sourced from reference TRBV5-1 and TRBJ1-1, is KAGVTQTPRYLIKTRGQQVTLSCSPISGHRSVSWYQQTPGQGLQFLFEYFSETQRNKGNFPGRFSGRQFSNSRSEMNVSTLELGDSALYLCASSLEGHTLTTEAFFGQGTRLTVV.

V and J are TRBV25-1 and TRBJ1-2; D unclear. Between the trimmed V and J ends, which lost 4 bases and 3 bases, there was a span of 9 bases. The CDR3 is 13 amino acids. Germline V gene sequence: CDR1 MGHDK, CDR2 SYGVNS. This CDR3 reads CASSGLAHYGYTF. In DNA, the CDR3 is TGTGCCAGCAGTGGTTTAGCGCACTATGGCTACACCTTC.

This clone was seen a single time. The gene calls are TRBV18 and TRBJ2-7; 9 bases match TRBD1. CDR1 and CDR2 from the germline V gene are KGHSH and LQKENI. Germline trimming cut 3 bases from V and 5 bases from J; bases unmatched to any gene: 8. The CDR3 runs to 15 residues. The CDR3 DNA sequence: TGTGCCAGCTCACCGAGTACAGGGGGCAAGAACGAGCAGTACTTC. This gives the protein CASSPSTGGKNEQYF. Complete variable domain (other parts from reference TRBV18 and TRBJ2-7): NAGVMQNPRHLVRRRGQEARLRCSPMKGHSHVYWYRQLPEEGLKFMVYLQKENIIDESGMPKERFSAEFPKEGPSILRIQQVVRGDSAAYFCASSPSTGGKNEQYFGPGTRLTVT.

The J gene is TRBJ1-1, the V gene TRBV10-2, with a possible D match to TRBD1 (5 bases). Germline V gives CDR1 WSHSY, CDR2 SAAADI. Trimming removed 0 bases at V and 4 bases at J, with 12 bases between. The CDR3 runs 15 residues. This CDR3 is CASSESTMGGTEAFF. The CDR3 DNA reads as TGCGCCAGCAGTGAGTCAACTATGGGGGGCACTGAAGCTTTCTTT.

The chain couples TRBV29-1 to TRBJ2-3, with 10 bases matching TRBD2. The germline gives CDR1 SQVTM, CDR2 ANQGSEA. The CDR3 covers 13 residues. With V trimmed by 4 bases and J by 4 bases, 2 bases remained unmatched. CDR3 sequence reads: CSVGAGGSDTQYF. The DNA for the CDR3 is TGCAGCGTTGGAGCGGGGGGGTCAGATACGCAGTATTTT.

The rearrangement links TRBV30 to TRBJ2-7; TRBD2 agrees at 14 bases. The CDR3 extends over 18 amino acids. The V and J ends lost 7 bases and 2 bases, in that order; junction bases with no gene match: 16. The germline V gene has CDR1 GTSNPN and CDR2 SVGIG (reference sequence). The CDR3 coding sequence is TGTGCCTACTCGGGAGGGACTAGCGGGGGTGGGGTTCCCTACGAGCAGTACTTC. It translates to CAYSGGTSGGGVPYEQYF.

This clone was recorded only once. This chain joins TRBV28 and TRBJ1-2; weak D call: TRBD1 (5 bases). Germline V gives CDR1 MDHEN, CDR2 SYDVKM. This CDR3 is built from 12 residues. Trimming took 1 base from V and 7 from J, leaving 7 bases between them. CDR3 sequence reads: CASSLSGPGYTF. The CDR3 nucleotides read TGTGCCAGCAGTTTATCGGGGCCTGGCTACACCTTC.